This T cell receptor (beta chain) derives from a study of cytomegalovirus exposure and HLA in healthy donors. Both 60 Vbeta primers and 13 Jbeta primers went into the PCR. Sequencing was performed with immunoSEQ multiplex PCR; in TCRdb, only in-frame clones are kept and a portion is missing. The sample includes about 150,000 clones, around 83% of them seen just once. The V segment lost 4 bases and the J segment 1 base; nucleotides outside the gene matches: 10. Germline loops: CDR1 ENHRY, CDR2 SYGVKD. This CDR3 region has 16 residues. V and J are TRBV10-3 and TRBJ2-7; 7 nucleotides line up with TRBD1. This TCR was sampled from a woman aged 45-59 years in good health and CMV-seropositive. Material: PBMCs. CDR3 protein: CAISGFEDRFSYEQYF. The CDR3 nucleotides are TGTGCCATCAGTGGATTTGAGGACAGGTTTTCCTACGAGCAGTACTTC.